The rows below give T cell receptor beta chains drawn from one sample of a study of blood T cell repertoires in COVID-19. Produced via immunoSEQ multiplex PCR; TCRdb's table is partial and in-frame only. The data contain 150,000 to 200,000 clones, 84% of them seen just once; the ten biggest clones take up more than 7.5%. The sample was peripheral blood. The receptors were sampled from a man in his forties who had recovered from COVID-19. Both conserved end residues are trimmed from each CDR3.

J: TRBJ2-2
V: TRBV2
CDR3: ARKQGAGGELF

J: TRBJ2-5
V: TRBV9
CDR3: ASSVATGGGQETQY

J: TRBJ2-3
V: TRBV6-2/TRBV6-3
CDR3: ASSYSASGTDTQY

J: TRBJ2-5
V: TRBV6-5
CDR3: ASSYSNSGRSKTQY

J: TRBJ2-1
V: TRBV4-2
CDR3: ASSRIIGGSYNEQF

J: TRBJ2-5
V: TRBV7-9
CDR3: ASSRPGQQVETQY

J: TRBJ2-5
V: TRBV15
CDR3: ATSRGTSASNQETQY

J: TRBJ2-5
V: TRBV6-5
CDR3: ASSYSNRGETQY

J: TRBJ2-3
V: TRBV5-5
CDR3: ASSLGDTDTQY

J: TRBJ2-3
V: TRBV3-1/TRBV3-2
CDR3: ASSQQGFGTDTQY

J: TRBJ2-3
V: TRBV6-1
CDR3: ASSETRGDMDTQY

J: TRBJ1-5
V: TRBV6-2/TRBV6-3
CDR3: ASSYVQGRQPQH

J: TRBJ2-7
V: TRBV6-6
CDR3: ASLPGGQGAGEQY

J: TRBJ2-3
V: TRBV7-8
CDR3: ASSQLAGGTDTQY

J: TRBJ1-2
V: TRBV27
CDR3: ASSSLGSGSVRGYT

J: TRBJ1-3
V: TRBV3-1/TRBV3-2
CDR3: ASSQEGVGNTIY

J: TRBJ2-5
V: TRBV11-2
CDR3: ASSFGGGQGDVTQY

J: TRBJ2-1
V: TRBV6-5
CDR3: ASSFGGGSYEQF

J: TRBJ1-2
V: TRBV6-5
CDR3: ASRTGQGHGYT

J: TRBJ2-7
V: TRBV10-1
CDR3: ASKRTPPYEQY

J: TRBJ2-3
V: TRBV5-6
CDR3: ASSLAVGGQYTDTQY

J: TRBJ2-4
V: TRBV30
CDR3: AWIGQGSNIQY

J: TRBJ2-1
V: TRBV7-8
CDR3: ASSLASGGASEQF

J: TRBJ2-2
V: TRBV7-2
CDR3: ASSWTSGGAGELF

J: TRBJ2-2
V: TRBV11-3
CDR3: ASSLASLDKDTGELF

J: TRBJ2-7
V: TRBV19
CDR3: ASSRQGEQY

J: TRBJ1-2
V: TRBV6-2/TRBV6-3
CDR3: ASSSGTVWDGYT

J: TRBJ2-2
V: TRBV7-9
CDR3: ASSSGQGWTGELF

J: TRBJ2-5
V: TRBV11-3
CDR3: ASSPGLAGQETQY

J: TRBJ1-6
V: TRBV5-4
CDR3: ASSLVGGGNSPLH

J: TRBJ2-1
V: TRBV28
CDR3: ASSPPFAGEQF

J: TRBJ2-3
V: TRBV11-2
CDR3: ASARSGSSTDTQY

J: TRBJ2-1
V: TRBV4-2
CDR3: ASSQQDLTYNEQF

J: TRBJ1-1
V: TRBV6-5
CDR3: ASSYSGWGNTEAF

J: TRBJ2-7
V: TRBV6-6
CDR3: ASSGQEGYEQY

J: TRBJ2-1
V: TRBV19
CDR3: ASSPSASGHNEQF

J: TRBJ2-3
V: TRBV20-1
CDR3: GAKNTDTQY

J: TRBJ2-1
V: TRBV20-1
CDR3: SVIIHNEQF

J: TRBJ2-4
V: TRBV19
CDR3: ASRTEGLADIQY

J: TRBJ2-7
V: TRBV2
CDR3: ASGHQAYEQY

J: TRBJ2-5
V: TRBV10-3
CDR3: ATMTSGVEETQY

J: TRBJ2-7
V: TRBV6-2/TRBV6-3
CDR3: ASSFAGDYEQY

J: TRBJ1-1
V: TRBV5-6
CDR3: ASSSDREAF

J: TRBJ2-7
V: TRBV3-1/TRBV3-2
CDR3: ASSQTPSGFEQY

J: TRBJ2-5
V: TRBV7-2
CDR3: ASSLGLRGGGWTQY

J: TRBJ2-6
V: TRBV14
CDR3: ASSQGVLAGGSGANVLT

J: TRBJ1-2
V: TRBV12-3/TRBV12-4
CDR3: ASSFGGRRGYT

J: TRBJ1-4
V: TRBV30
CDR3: AWSRDSLNEKLF

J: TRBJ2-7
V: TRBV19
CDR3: ASSIDEGATYEQY

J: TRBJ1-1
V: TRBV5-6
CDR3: ASSRGNTEAF

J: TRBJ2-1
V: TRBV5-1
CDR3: ASSLDPTAFNEQF

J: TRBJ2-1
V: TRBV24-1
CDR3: ATSEPAGGPVEQF

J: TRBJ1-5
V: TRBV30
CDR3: AWSGGQGSNQPQH

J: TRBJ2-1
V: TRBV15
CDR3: ATSRGLAGVTNYNEQF

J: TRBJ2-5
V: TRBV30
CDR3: AWSDKTQY

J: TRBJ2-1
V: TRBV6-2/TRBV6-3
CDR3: ASSWGDFADRNEQF

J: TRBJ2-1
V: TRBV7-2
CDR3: ASSLVGGGVPDEQF